A single sample is the source of the 20 T cell receptor beta chains below, sequenced in a study of response to subunit inactivated influenza vaccine listed by TCRdb under 2018. The protocol used for the library was RT-PCR. The listed sequencing device is Illumina HiSeq 2500. TCRdb trimmed the raw reads at Q25, called clones with MiXCR and kept productive beta chains. All rows with the same CDR3 protein become a single entry with the most common DNA and genes. In all, the sample holds about 520,000 distinct CDR3 sequences, and around 25% of those were seen once. Under 2.5% of the sample belongs to the ten largest clones. This specimen consisted of CD4+ T cells sorted from PBMCs, obtained 4 to 6 days after vaccination. The receptors originated from a man over 45 who received an inactivated influenza vaccine. Donor details come from another sample of the same person, matched by shared clones.

The chain has TRBV18 and TRBJ1-5; perhaps TRBD1 as D (6 bases). V lost 9 bases to trimming and J lost 3 bases, with 15 bases between them. CDR1 and CDR2 from the germline V gene are KGHSH and LQKENI. This CDR3 is 14 amino acids long. The CDR3 sequence is CASAGGAPNQPQHF. In nucleotides, the CDR3 is TGTGCCAGTGCCGGGGGGGCCCCCAATCAGCCCCAGCATTTT.

This clonotype has a handful of counts. The rearrangement links TRBV6-1 to TRBJ2-7; TRBD1 matches 8 bases. Trimming cost V 5 bases and J 2 bases; bases outside gene matches: 8. Germline CDR1 MNHNS, CDR2 SASEGT. The CDR3 covers 15 residues. The CDR3 coding sequence is TGTGCCAGCAGTCGTACGGGACAGGCCCCCTACGAGCAGTACTTC. Encoded protein: CASSRTGQAPYEQYF.

V and J are TRBV4-1 and TRBJ2-5, with D perhaps TRBD1 (5 bases). The V gene's germline CDR1 is MGHRA and CDR2 YSYEKL. V was clipped by 2 bases and J by 4 bases, with 8 bases between them. The CDR3 sequence is 13 residues long. The CDR3 DNA is TGCGCCAGCAGCCAAAGACAGAGAGAGACCCAGTACTTC. Translating gives CASSQRQRETQYF.

The V and J genes are TRBV10-3 and TRBJ2-7; either TRBD1 or TRBD2 may supply D (5 bases each). The CDR3 runs 14 residues. The germline V gene encodes CDR1 ENHRY and CDR2 SYGVKD. Deletions cut 4 bases from V and 5 bases from J, with 15 bases between. This CDR3 is CAISAAQVGDEQYF. The CDR3 coding sequence is TGTGCCATCAGTGCCGCCCAGGTGGGGGACGAGCAGTACTTC.

This clonotype was observed a few times. A junction end diverges from the germline sequence, so it may reflect a read error. The V gene is TRBV20-1, the J gene TRBJ1-1; D gene unclear. The CDR3 has 12 amino acids. Germline CDR1 is DFQATT and CDR2 is SNEGSKA (reference sequence). The DNA for the CDR3 is TGCAGTGCTGATGTCCGTAACACGGAAGCTTTCTTT. Its protein product is CSADVRNTEAFF.

This clonotype was seen a handful of times. The chain employs TRBV4-2 and TRBJ2-2, with a tentative D call TRBD2 (5 bases). Trimming left V 4 bases short and J 8 bases short, with 14 bases between. Germline V gene data show CDR1 as LGHNA and CDR2 as YNFKEQ. This CDR3 spans 14 amino acids. The CDR3 nucleotides read TGTGCCAGCAGCCTCAGTGGACGGGAAGGGGAGCTGTTTTTT. It translates to CASSLSGREGELFF.

This clonotype was detected only a few times. The chain joins TRBV29-1 to TRBJ2-5, with D possibly TRBD1 on 6 matching bases. CDR1 is SQVTM, CDR2 ANQGSEA, per germline. The CDR3 consists of 13 residues. The V end was cut by 4 bases, the J end by 5 bases, with 14 bases between. CDR3 sequence reads: CSVGIYRAETQYF. As DNA, the CDR3 is TGCAGCGTTGGGATTTACAGGGCGGAGACCCAGTACTTC.

The chain joins TRBV12-3 or TRBV12-4 to TRBJ1-5; 11 positions match TRBD1. J was trimmed by 11 bases and V by 4 bases; bases with no gene match: 1. The CDR3 has 12 amino acids. The CDR3 nucleotides are TGTGCCAGCAGTTCGGGACAGGGGGCCCAGCATTTT. This gives the protein CASSSGQGAQHF.

The V call is TRBV20-1, the J call TRBJ2-5; D is undetermined. Germline V CDR1 and CDR2: DFQATT, SNEGSKA (reference sequence). Trimming left V 6 bases short and J 2 bases short, with 13 bases between. The CDR3 length is 13 residues. The CDR3 DNA sequence: TGCAGTGCCCAGGCTGGGAATCAAGAGACCCAGTACTTC. It is translated as CSAQAGNQETQYF.

The chain couples TRBV6-1 to TRBJ2-7; the D gene could be TRBD1 or TRBD2 (5 bases each). Germline V gene sequence: CDR1 MNHNS, CDR2 SASEGT. The CDR3 has 17 amino acids. With 6 bases removed from V and 5 bases from J, the gap between germline ends came to 26 bases. CDR3: CASSTGSRGLSSDEQYF. In DNA form, the CDR3 reads TGTGCCAGCAGCACAGGATCTCGGGGTCTGAGTTCGGACGAGCAGTACTTC.

V gene TRBV29-1 combines with J gene TRBJ1-2; 7 bases match TRBD1. Germline lookup yields CDR1 SQVTM and CDR2 ANQGSEA. V lost 7 bases, J lost 2 bases, and 7 bases stayed unmatched. CDR3 length equals 13 residues. CDR3 in DNA: TGCAGCGCCGCGACAGGGTCAAACTATGGCTACACCTTC. Its protein product is CSAATGSNYGYTF.

This chain joins TRBV7-3 and TRBJ2-1, with D tentatively TRBD2 (6 bases). The CDR3 length is 14 residues. The V gene's germline CDR1 is SGHTA and CDR2 FQGTGA. Trimming cost V 2 bases and J 5 bases, with 10 bases left between them. This CDR3 is CASSLFRENNEQFF. The CDR3 bases are TGTGCCAGCAGCTTATTCCGGGAGAACAATGAGCAGTTCTTC.

This clonotype was counted between two and nine times. CDR3 coding DNA: TGTGCCAGCAGCAAGAAGGGTTCGGCCCTATATAGCAATCAGCCCCAGCATTTT. This translates into CASSKKGSALYSNQPQHF. V and J are TRBV21-1 and TRBJ1-5. TRBV21-1 is shown as a pseudogene. This CDR3 contains 18 residues.

The genes are TRBV12-3 or TRBV12-4 and TRBJ1-2, with D tentatively TRBD1 (6 bases). Deletions cut 5 bases from V and 7 bases from J, with 17 bases between. The CDR3 is 14 residues long. CDR3 DNA: TGTGCCAGCAGTCCCGACAGGCGCCCGACTGGCTACACCTTC. Residues: CASSPDRRPTGYTF.

This sequence joins TRBV11-2 and TRBJ2-7; 9 bases are shared with TRBD1. The trim removed 6 bases at V and 4 bases at J, leaving 10 bases unmatched. Germline V gene data show CDR1 as SGHAT and CDR2 as FQNNGV. CDR3 length: 15 amino acids. In nucleotides, the CDR3 is TGTGCCAGCAGATTGCCGGGACAGGGCTCTTACGAGCAGTACTTC. As protein: CASRLPGQGSYEQYF.

This clonotype has a handful of counts. The CDR3 loop is CASSFEWGDEQYF. CDR3 nucleotides: TGCGCCAGCAGCTTCGAATGGGGCGACGAGCAGTACTTC. This chain links TRBV5-1 with TRBJ2-7; tentative D call: TRBD1 (5 bases). CDR1 and CDR2 from the germline V gene are SGHRS and YFSETQ. The V gene lost 2 bases and the J gene lost 5 bases, with 11 bases spanning the gap. The CDR3 totals 13 residues.

This clonotype was picked up one time. The CDR3 nucleotides read TGTGCCAGCAGTGGCCGACTAGCGGCAAAGACGGAGACCCAGTACTTC. Its translation is CASSGRLAAKTETQYF. The chain combines TRBV6-1 with TRBJ2-5; TRBD2 agrees at 9 bases. With V trimmed by 4 bases and J by 5 bases, 11 bases remained unmatched. The V gene's germline CDR1 is MNHNS and CDR2 SASEGT. There are 16 residues in the CDR3.

This clonotype has ten or more counts. The chain employs TRBV6-6 and TRBJ2-5; 8 nucleotides line up with TRBD1. The V gene's germline CDR1 is MNHNY and CDR2 SVGAGI (reference sequence). The length of the CDR3 is 12 residues. With 4 bases clipped from V and 10 bases from J, the junction kept 5 bases outside the gene matches. CDR3 sequence reads: CASSWGQAYQYF. In DNA, the CDR3 is TGTGCCAGCAGTTGGGGACAGGCTTACCAGTACTTC.

This rearrangement joins TRBV4-3 to TRBJ2-2; D gene ambiguous. Germline-derived CDR1 and CDR2 are LGHNA and YSLEER. The V and J ends lost 1 base and 7 bases respectively, with 4 bases between them. This CDR3 region has 12 residues. The CDR3 here is CASSQVGGELFF. Written as DNA, the CDR3 is TGCGCCAGCAGCCAAGTGGGCGGGGAGCTGTTTTTT.

The chain combines TRBV12-3 or TRBV12-4 with TRBJ1-2; D uncertain. The ends were cut back, 5 bases at V and 8 bases at J, with 12 bases in the middle. The CDR3 sequence is 12 residues long. This CDR3 reads CASSPTSVGYTF. CDR3 bases: TGTGCCAGCAGTCCCACGTCCGTAGGCTACACCTTC.